This T cell receptor beta chain was identified during a study of blood T cell repertoires in COVID-19. Whole-study context: Sites in the United States, Italy and Spain provided acute and convalescent COVID-19 samples. T cells, B-cell-depleted T cells, or PBMCs supplied cDNA or gDNA.

Original processing methods: By means of reference gene primer amplification, nucleated cell counts were estimated. Only in-frame clones appear in the TCRdb table, and some are missing; sequencing was by immunoSEQ multiplex PCR. That table is the source of V, J and clone size, and D and trimming were worked out from the DNA. The sample contains some 83,000 clones, about 91% of which appear only once. The CDR3 spans 12 residues. V shed 2 bases and J shed 5 bases, with 9 bases lying between them. From germline, CDR1 is GTSNPN and CDR2 SVGIG (reference sequence). Sequencing used peripheral blood. The sequence was collected from a man aged 55 to 70 with acute or convalescent COVID-19. This chain joins TRBV30 and TRBJ1-1, with D hard to call. This chain's CDR3 is CAWSRWRTEAFF. The CDR3 nucleotides read TGTGCCTGGAGTAGATGGAGAACTGAAGCTTTCTTT.